Shown below are 2 T cell receptor beta chains from a single sample sequenced in a study of blood T cell repertoires in COVID-19. Libraries were prepared by immunoSEQ multiplex PCR; TCRdb keeps only in-frame clonotypes and omits some of them. The sample has about 99,000 clones, approximately 80% seen once. Sequencing was done on a sample of peripheral blood. These TCRs come from a human donor in a cohort sampled during active COVID-19.

This clone was observed a single time. The chain combines TRBV27 with TRBJ2-1; 10 nucleotides agree with TRBD2. V lost 6 bases, J lost 0 bases, and 11 bases stayed unmatched. The CDR3 spans 18 residues. Germline CDR1 MNHEY, CDR2 SMNVEV (reference sequence). CDR3: CASRRGLAAMSSYNEQFF. CDR3 DNA: TGTGCCAGCAGACGTGGACTAGCGGCGATGAGCTCCTACAATGAGCAGTTCTTC.

The chain couples TRBV9 to TRBJ2-3, with D perhaps matching TRBD2 (5 bases). CDR1 and CDR2 (germline): SGDLS, YYNGEE. CDR3 length: 14 amino acids. Trimming cost V 6 bases and J 1 base, with 12 bases left between them. The DNA of the CDR3 is TGTGCCAGCAACGAAGGGAGACGCACAGATACGCAGTATTTT. It yields the protein CASNEGRRTDTQYF.